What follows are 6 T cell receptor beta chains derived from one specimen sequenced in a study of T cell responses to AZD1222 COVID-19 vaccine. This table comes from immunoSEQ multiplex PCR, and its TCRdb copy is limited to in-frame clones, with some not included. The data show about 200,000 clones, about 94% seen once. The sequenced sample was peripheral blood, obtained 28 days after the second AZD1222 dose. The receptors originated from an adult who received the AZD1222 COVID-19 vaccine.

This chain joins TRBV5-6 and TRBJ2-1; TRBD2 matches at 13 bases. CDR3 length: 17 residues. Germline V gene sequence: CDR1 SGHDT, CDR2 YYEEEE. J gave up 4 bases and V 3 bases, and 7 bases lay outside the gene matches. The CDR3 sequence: CASSSTLGLAGYNEQFF. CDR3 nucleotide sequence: TGTGCCAGCAGCTCCACATTGGGACTAGCGGGGTACAATGAGCAGTTCTTC.

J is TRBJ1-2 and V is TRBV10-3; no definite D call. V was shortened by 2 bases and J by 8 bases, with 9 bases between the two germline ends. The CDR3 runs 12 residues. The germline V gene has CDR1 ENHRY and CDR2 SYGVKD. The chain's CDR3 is CAISEVGLGYTF. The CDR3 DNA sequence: TGTGCCATCAGTGAGGTAGGGCTCGGCTACACCTTC.

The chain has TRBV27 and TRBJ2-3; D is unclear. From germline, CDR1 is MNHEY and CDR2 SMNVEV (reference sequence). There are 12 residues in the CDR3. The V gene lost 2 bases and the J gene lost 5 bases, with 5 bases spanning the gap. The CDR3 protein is CASSLQGDTQYF. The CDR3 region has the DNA TGTGCCAGCAGTTTACAAGGAGATACGCAGTATTTT.

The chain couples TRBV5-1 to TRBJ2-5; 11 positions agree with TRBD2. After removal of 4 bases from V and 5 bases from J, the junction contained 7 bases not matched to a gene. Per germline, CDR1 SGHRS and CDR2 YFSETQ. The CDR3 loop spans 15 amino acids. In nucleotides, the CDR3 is TGCGCCAGCAGCCCTCGACTAGCGGGGCAGGAGACCCAGTACTTC. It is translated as CASSPRLAGQETQYF.

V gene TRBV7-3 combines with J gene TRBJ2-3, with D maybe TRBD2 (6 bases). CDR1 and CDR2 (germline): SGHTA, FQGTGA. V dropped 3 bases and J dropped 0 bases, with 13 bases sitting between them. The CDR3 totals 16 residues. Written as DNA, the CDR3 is TGTGCCAGCAGCTTGCTCGGGGGAGCTAGCACAGATACGCAGTATTTT. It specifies CASSLLGGASTDTQYF.

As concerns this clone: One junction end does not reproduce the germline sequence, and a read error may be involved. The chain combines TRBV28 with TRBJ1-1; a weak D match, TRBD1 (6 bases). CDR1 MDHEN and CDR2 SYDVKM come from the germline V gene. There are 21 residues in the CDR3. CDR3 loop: CASRLTGTSERTGRPGTEVFF. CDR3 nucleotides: TGTGCCAGTAGGCTTACCGGGACATCGGAAAGGACTGGCCGTCCTGGCACTGAAGTTTTCTTT.